What follows is one T cell receptor beta chain and its context. Original processing notes: Amplifying reference gene primers gave estimates of nucleated cell counts. The repertoire was sequenced with immunoSEQ multiplex PCR; TCRdb's copy has only in-frame clones and lacks some. The D gene and trimming were derived from the DNA, and the V and J assignments and clone size from that table. The top ten clones hold 9.4% of a sample with 90,000 to 110,000 clones, roughly 76% of them seen once. Germline V gives CDR1 SGHRS, CDR2 YFSETQ. The CDR3 consists of 15 residues. J gave up 5 bases and V 0 bases, and 5 bases lay outside the gene matches. This record comes from a study of blood T cell repertoires in COVID-19. Study-level information: T cells, B-cell-depleted T cells, or PBMCs supplied cDNA or gDNA.

This TCR came from a woman in her 70s with acute or convalescent COVID-19. The chain has TRBV5-1 and TRBJ2-3, with 8 bases fitting TRBD2. Source material: peripheral blood. CDR3 bases: TGCGCCAGCAGCTTGGAGTCCGGGAGGGTAGATACGCAGTATTTT. It codes for CASSLESGRVDTQYF.